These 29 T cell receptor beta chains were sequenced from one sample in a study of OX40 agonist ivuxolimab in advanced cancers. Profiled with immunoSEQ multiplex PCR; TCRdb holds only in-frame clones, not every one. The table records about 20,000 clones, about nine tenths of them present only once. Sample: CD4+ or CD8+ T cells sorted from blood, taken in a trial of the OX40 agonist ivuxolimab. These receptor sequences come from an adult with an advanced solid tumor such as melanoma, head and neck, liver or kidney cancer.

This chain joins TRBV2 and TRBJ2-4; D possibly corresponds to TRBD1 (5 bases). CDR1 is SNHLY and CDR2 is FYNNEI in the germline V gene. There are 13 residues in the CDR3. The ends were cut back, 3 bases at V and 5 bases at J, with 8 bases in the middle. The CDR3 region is CASSDRVENIQYF. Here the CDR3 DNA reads TGTGCCAGCAGTGACAGGGTCGAAAACATTCAGTACTTC.

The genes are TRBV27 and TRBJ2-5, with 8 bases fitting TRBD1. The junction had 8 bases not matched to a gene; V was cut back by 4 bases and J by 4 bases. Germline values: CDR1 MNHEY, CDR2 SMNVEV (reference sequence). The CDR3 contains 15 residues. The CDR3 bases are TGTGCCAGCAGTTCGGACAGGGCCTCCCCAGAGACCCAGTACTTC. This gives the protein CASSSDRASPETQYF.

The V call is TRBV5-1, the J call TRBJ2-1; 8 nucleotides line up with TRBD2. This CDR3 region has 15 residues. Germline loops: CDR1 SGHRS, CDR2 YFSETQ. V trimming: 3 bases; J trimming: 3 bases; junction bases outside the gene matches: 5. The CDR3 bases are TGCGCCAGCAGCTCGGGACTAGGGGACTACAATGAGCAGTTCTTC. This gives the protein CASSSGLGDYNEQFF.

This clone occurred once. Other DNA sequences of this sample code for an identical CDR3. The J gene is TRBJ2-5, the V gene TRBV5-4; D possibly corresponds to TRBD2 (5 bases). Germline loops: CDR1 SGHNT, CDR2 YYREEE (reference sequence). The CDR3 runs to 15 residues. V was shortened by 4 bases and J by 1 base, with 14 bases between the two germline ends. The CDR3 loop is CASSQALAGQETQYF. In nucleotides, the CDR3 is TGTGCCAGCAGCCAAGCTCTAGCAGGCCAAGAGACCCAGTACTTC.

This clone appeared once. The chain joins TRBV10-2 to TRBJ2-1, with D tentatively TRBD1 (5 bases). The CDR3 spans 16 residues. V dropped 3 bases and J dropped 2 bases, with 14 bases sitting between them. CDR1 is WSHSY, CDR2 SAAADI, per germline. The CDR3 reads CASSDRVLDPYNEQFF. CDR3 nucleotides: TGCGCCAGCAGTGACAGGGTTTTGGATCCCTACAATGAGCAGTTCTTC.

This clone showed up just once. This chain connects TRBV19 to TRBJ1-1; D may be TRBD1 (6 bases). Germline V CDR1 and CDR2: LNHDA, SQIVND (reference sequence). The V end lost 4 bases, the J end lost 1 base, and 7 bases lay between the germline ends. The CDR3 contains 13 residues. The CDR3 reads CASSTTGNTEAFF. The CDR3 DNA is TGTGCCAGTAGTACGACAGGGAACACTGAAGCTTTCTTT.

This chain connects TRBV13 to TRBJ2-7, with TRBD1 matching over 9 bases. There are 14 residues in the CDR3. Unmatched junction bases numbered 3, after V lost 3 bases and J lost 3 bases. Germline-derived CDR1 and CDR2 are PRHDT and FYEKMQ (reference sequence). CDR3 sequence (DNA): TGTGCCAGCAGCTTGGGGGACAGGGACTACGAGCAGTACTTC. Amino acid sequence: CASSLGDRDYEQYF.

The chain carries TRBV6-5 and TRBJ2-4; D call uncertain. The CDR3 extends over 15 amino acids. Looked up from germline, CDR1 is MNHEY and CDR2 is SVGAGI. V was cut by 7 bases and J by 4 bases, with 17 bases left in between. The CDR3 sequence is CASTSPRNHKNIQYF. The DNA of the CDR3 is TGTGCCAGCACCTCCCCCAGGAACCATAAAAACATTCAGTACTTC.

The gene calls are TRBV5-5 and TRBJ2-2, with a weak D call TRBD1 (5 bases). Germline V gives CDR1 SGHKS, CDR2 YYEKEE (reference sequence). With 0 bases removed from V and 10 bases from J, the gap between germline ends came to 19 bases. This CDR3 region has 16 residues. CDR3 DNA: TGTGCCAGCAGCTTGGAGGTGGGGTTAGGGGCGGTGGAGCTGTTTTTT. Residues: CASSLEVGLGAVELFF.

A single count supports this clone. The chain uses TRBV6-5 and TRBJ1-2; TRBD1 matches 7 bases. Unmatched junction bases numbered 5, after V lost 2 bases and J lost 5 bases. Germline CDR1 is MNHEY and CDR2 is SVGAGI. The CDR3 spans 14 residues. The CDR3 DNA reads TGTGCCAGCAGTTACGGCAGGGGGGCTTATGGCTACACCTTC. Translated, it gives CASSYGRGAYGYTF.

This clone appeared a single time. CDR3 sequence reads: CASSRPSYNEQFF. DNA for the CDR3: TGTGCCAGCAGTCGCCCCTCCTACAATGAGCAGTTCTTC. The V and J genes are TRBV27 and TRBJ2-1; D not certain. CDR1 is MNHEY and CDR2 is SMNVEV in the germline V gene (reference sequence). Trimming took 5 bases from V and 0 from J, leaving 5 bases between them. CDR3 length: 13 residues.

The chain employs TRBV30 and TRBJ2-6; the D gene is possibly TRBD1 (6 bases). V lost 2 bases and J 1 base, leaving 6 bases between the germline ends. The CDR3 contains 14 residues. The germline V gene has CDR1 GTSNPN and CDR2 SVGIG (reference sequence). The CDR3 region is CAWSTGSGANVLTF. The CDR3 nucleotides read TGTGCCTGGAGTACAGGGTCTGGGGCCAACGTCCTGACTTTC.

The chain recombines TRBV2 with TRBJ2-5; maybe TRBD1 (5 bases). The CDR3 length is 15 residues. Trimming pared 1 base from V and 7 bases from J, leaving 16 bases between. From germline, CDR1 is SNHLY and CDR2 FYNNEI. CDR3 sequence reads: CASSEDGPYQGTQYF. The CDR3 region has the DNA TGTGCCAGCAGTGAAGACGGACCTTACCAGGGGACCCAGTACTTC.

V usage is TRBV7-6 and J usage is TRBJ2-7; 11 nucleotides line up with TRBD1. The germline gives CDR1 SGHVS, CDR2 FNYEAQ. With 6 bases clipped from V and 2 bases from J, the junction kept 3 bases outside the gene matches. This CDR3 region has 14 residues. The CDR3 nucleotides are TGTGCCAGCAGTATGGGACAGGGGGCCTACGAGCAGTACTTC. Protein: CASSMGQGAYEQYF. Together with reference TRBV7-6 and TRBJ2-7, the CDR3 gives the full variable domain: GAGVSQSPRYKVTKRGQDVALRCDPISGHVSLYWYRQALGQGPEFLTYFNYEAQQDKSGLPNDRFSAERPEGSISTLTIQRTEQRDSAMYRCASSMGQGAYEQYFGPGTRLTVT.

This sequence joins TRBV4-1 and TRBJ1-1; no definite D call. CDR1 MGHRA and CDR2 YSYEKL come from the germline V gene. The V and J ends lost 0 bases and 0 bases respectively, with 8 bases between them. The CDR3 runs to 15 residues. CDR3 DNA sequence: TGCGCCAGCAGCCAAGATGTCATTATGAACACTGAAGCTTTCTTT. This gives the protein CASSQDVIMNTEAFF.

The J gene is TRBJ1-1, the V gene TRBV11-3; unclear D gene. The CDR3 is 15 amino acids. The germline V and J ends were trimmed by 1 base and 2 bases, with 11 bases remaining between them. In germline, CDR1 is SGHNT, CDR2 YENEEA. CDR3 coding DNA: TGTGCCAGCAGCTTAGGAACCGGGCCAAACACTGAAGCTTTCTTT. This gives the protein CASSLGTGPNTEAFF.

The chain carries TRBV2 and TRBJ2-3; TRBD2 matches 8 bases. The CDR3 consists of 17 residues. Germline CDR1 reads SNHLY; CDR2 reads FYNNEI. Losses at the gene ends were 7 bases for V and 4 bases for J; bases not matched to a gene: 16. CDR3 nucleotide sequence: TGTGCCAGCACCAAGCCCGGGACTAGACTCGCGTCAGATACGCAGTATTTT. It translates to CASTKPGTRLASDTQYF.

CDR3 sequence reads: CAWSGTVRFGEQYF. In DNA form, the CDR3 reads TGTGCCTGGAGTGGGACCGTTAGGTTCGGGGAGCAGTACTTC. J is TRBJ2-7 and V is TRBV30; D ambiguous. The CDR3 totals 14 residues. V lost 1 base to trimming and J lost 7 bases, with 17 bases between them. Germline V gives CDR1 GTSNPN, CDR2 SVGIG (reference sequence).

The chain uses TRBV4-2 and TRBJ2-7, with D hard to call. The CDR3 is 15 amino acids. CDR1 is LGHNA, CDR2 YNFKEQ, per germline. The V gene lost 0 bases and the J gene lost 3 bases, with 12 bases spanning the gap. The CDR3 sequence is CASSQDRNRNYEQYF. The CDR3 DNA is TGTGCCAGCAGCCAAGATAGGAACAGAAACTACGAGCAGTACTTC.

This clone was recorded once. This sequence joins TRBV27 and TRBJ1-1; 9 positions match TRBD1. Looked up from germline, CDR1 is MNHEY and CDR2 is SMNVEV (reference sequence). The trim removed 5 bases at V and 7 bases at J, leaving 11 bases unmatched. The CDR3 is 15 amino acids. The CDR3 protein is CASSPQGTGRNEAFF. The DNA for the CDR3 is TGTGCCAGCAGTCCCCAAGGGACAGGGAGAAATGAAGCTTTCTTT.

CDR3 nucleotide sequence: TGTGCCAGCAGCCTAGGGACAGGGGTCCACAATGAGCAGTTCTTC. Its translation is CASSLGTGVHNEQFF. V gene TRBV5-6 combines with J gene TRBJ2-1, with TRBD1 identical over 10 bases. CDR1 SGHDT and CDR2 YYEEEE come from the germline V gene. The CDR3 is 15 amino acids. With 4 bases clipped from V and 5 bases from J, the junction kept 6 bases outside the gene matches.

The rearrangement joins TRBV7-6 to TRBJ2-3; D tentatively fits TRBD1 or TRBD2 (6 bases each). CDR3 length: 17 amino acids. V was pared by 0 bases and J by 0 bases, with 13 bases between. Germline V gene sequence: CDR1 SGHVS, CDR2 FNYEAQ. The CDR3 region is CASSLAPRGESTDTQYF. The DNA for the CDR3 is TGTGCCAGCAGCTTAGCCCCGAGGGGGGAGAGCACAGATACGCAGTATTTT. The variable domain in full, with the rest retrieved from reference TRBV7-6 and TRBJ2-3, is GAGVSQSPRYKVTKRGQDVALRCDPISGHVSLYWYRQALGQGPEFLTYFNYEAQQDKSGLPNDRFSAERPEGSISTLTIQRTEQRDSAMYRCASSLAPRGESTDTQYFGPGTRLTVL.

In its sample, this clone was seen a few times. The CDR3 DNA reads TGTGCCAGCAGCTTACGGTCAACCTCACCCCTCCACTTT. Its protein product is CASSLRSTSPLHF. The V gene is TRBV7-8, the J gene TRBJ1-6, with D unresolved. The CDR3 contains 13 residues. Trimming shortened V by 2 bases and J by 10 bases, and 9 bases separated the two germline ends. The V gene's germline CDR1 is SGHVS and CDR2 FQNEAQ.

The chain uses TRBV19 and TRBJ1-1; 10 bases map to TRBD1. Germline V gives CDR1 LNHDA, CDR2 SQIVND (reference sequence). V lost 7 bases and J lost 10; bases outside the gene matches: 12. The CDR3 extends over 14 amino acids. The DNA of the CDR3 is TGTGCCAGTACCACTTGGGACAGGGGCAGATCAGCTTTCTTT. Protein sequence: CASTTWDRGRSAFF. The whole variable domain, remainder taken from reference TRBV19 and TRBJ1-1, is DGGITQSPKYLFRKEGQNVTLSCEQNLNHDAMYWYRQDPGQGLRLIYYSQIVNDFQKGDIAEGYSVSREKKESFPLTVTSAQKNPTAFYLCASTTWDRGRSAFFGQGTRLTVV.

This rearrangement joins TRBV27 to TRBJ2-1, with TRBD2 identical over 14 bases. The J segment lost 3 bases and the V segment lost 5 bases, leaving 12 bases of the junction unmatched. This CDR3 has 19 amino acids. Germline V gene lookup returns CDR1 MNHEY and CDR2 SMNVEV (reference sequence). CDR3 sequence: CASSSLPGLAGEVYNEQFF. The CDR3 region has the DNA TGTGCCAGCAGTAGCCTTCCGGGACTAGCGGGGGAGGTCTACAATGAGCAGTTCTTC.

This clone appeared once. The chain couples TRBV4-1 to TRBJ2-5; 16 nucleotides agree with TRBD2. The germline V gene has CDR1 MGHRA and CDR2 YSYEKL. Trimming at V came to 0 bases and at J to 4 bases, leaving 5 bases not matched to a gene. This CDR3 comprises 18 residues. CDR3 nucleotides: TGCGCCAGCAGCCAAGAGGGGACTAGCGGGGGGGCCGTAGAGACCCAGTACTTC. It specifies CASSQEGTSGGAVETQYF.

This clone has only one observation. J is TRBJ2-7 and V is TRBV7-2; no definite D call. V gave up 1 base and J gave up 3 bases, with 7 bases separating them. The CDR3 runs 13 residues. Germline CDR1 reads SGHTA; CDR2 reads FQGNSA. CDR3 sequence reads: CASSLEVYYEQYF. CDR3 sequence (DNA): TGTGCCAGCAGCTTAGAAGTCTACTACGAGCAGTACTTC.

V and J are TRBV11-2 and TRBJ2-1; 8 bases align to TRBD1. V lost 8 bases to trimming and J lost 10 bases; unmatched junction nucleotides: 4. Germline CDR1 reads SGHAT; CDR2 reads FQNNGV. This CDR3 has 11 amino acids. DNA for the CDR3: TGTGCCAGCCAGGGGGCATGGGAGCAGTTCTTC. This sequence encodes CASQGAWEQFF.

In DNA form, the CDR3 reads TGTGCCAGCAGTGAATTTGGGACAGGGTCCCGCAATCAGCCCCAGCATTTT. Protein: CASSEFGTGSRNQPQHF. V usage is TRBV6-1 and J usage is TRBJ1-5; 9 bases agree with TRBD1. CDR1 and CDR2 from the germline V gene are MNHNS and SASEGT. This CDR3 contains 17 residues. The junction had 7 bases not matched to a gene; V was cut back by 2 bases and J by 2 bases.